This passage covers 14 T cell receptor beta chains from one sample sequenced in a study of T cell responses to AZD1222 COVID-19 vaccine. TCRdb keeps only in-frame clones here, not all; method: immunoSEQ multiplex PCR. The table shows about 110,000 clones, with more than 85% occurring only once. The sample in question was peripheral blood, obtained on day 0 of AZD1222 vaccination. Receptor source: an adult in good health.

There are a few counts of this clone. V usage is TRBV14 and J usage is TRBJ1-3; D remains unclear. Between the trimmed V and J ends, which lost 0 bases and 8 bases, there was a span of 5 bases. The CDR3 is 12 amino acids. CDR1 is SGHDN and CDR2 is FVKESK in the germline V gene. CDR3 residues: CASSQDRYTIYF. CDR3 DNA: TGTGCCAGCAGCCAAGATCGCTACACCATATATTTT. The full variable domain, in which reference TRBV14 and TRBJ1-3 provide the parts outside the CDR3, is EAGVTQFPSHSVIEKGQTVTLRCDPISGHDNLYWYRRVMGKEIKFLLHFVKESKQDESGMPNNRFLAERTGGTYSTLKVQPAELEDSGVYFCASSQDRYTIYFGEGSWLTVV.

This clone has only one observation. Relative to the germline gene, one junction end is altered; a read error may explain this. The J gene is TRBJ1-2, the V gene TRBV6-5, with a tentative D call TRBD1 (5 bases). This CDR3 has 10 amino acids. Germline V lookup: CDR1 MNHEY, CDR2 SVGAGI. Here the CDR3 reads CASTSGRDYF. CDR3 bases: TGTGCCAGCACCTCAGGGAGGGACTACTTC.

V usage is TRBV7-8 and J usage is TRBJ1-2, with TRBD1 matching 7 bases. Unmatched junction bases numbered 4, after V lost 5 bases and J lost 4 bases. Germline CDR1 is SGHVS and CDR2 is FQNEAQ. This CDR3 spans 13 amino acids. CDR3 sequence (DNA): TGTGCCAGCAGCCGAACAGGGGTCTATGGCTACACCTTC. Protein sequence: CASSRTGVYGYTF.

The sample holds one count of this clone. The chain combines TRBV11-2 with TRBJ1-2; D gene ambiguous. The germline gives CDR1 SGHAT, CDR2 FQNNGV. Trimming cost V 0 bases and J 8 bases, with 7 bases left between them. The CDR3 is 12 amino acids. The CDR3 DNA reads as TGTGCCAGCAGCTTAGATGAGAGGGGCTACACCTTC. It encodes CASSLDERGYTF.

DNA of the CDR3: TGTGCCAGCAGCTTAGTGGGAGCGGGGGGCGGTAGGGATGAGCAGTTCTTC. As protein: CASSLVGAGGGRDEQFF. The J gene is TRBJ2-1, the V gene TRBV7-2; TRBD2 aligns across 9 bases. There are 17 residues in the CDR3. Trimming removed 1 base from V and 8 bases from J; junction bases left unmatched: 12. Germline CDR1 SGHTA, CDR2 FQGNSA.

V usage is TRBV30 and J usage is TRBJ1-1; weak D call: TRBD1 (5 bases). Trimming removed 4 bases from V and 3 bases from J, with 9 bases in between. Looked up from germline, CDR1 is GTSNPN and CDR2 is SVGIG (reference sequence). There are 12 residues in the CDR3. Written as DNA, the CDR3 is TGTGCCTGGAAGGGGAGGGACACTGAAGCTTTCTTT. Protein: CAWKGRDTEAFF.

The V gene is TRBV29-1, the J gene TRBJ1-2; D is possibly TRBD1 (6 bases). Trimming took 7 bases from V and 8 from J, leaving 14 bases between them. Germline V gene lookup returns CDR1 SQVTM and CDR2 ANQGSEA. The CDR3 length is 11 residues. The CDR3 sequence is CSASPGEGYTF. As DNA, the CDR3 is TGCAGCGCCAGCCCAGGGGAAGGCTACACCTTC.

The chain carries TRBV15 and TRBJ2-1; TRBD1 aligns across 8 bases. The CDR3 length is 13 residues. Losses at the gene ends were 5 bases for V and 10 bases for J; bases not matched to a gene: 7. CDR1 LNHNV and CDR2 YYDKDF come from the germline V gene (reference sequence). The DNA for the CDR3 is TGTGCCACCAGCCCGGGACAGGTCGGGGAGCAGTTCTTC. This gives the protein CATSPGQVGEQFF.

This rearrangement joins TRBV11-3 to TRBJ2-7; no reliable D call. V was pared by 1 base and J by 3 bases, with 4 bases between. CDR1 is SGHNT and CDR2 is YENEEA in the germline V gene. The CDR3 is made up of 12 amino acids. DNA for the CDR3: TGTGCCAGCAGCTTAGCTAGCTACGAGCAGTACTTC. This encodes CASSLASYEQYF.

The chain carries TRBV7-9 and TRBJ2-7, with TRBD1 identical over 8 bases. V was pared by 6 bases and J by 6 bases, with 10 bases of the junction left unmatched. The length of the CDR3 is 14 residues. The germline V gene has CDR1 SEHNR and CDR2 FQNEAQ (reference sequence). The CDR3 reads CASRPVQGGSEQYF. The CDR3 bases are TGTGCCAGCAGGCCAGTACAGGGGGGAAGCGAGCAGTACTTC.

The CDR3 is CASSPSGQGAPRVTF. The CDR3 bases are TGTGCCAGCAGTCCCTCGGGACAGGGGGCCCCCAGGGTCACCTTC. The chain is built from TRBV28 and TRBJ1-2, with 12 bases that match TRBD1. There are 15 residues in the CDR3. Trimming cost V 5 bases and J 13 bases; bases outside gene matches: 14. CDR1 is MDHEN, CDR2 SYDVKM, per germline.

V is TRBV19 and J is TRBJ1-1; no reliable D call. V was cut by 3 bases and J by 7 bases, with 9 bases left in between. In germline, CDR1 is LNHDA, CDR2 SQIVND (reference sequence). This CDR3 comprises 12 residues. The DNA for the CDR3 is TGTGCCAGTAGTATCAATGGCCGTGAAGCTTTCTTT. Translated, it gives CASSINGREAFF.

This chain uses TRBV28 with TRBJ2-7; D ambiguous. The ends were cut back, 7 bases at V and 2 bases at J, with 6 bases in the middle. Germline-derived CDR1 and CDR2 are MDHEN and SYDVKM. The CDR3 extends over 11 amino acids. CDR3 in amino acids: CASTGPYEQYF. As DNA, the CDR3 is TGTGCCAGCACTGGACCCTACGAGCAGTACTTC.

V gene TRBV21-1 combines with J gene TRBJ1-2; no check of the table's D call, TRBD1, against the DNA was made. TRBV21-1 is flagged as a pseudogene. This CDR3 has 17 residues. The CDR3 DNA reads TGTGCCAGCAGCAAAGCGAGGAGACAGGGGAACTCCCGCGGCTACACCTTC. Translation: CASSKARRQGNSRGYTF.